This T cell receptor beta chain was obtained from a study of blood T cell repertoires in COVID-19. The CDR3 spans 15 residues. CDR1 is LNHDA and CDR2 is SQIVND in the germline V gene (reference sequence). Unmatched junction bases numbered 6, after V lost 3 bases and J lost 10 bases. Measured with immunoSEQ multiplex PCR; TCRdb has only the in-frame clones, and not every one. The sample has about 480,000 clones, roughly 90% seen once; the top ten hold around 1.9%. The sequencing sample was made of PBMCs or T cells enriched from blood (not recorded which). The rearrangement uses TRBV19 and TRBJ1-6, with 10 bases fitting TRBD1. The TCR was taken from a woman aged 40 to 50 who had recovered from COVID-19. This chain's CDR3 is CASSIDRGRGSPLHF. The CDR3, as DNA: TGTGCCAGTAGTATCGACAGGGGGCGGGGATCACCCCTCCACTTT.